This TCR beta chain was observed in a study of T cells in Graves' hyperthyroidism and ophthalmopathy. Overall study findings and caveats: Ophthalmopathy and stable hyperthyroidism were told apart by a 13 V-J model.

Researchers amplified the TCR beta CDR3 regions from RNA transcripts. First-round RT-PCR with HTBI primers amplified the TCR CDR3 region. TCRdb reprocessed the multiplex PCR reads with MiXCR, giving one entry per CDR3 protein. The repertoire holds approximately 350,000 distinct CDR3 sequences, with approximately 16% as singletons. This clonotype occurred many times. The antigen is not known. The diagnoses drew upon clinical symptoms, serum thyroxine and TRAb, thyroid ultrasound and orbital computed tomography. PBMCs were collected from an approximately 9.3 ml volume of fresh peripheral blood. This sequence originates from a woman aged 55-70 years with Graves' ophthalmopathy. Sample: blood.

CDR3 in DNA: TGTGCCAGCAGTTACTCGGCCCCTCAGGGTCAGCCCCAGCATTTT. Protein sequence: CASSYSAPQGQPQHF. The chain couples TRBV6-5 to TRBJ1-5; D might be TRBD1 (5 bases). The CDR3 consists of 15 residues. In germline, CDR1 is MNHEY, CDR2 SVGAGI. Trimming took 0 bases from V and 6 from J, leaving 12 bases between them.